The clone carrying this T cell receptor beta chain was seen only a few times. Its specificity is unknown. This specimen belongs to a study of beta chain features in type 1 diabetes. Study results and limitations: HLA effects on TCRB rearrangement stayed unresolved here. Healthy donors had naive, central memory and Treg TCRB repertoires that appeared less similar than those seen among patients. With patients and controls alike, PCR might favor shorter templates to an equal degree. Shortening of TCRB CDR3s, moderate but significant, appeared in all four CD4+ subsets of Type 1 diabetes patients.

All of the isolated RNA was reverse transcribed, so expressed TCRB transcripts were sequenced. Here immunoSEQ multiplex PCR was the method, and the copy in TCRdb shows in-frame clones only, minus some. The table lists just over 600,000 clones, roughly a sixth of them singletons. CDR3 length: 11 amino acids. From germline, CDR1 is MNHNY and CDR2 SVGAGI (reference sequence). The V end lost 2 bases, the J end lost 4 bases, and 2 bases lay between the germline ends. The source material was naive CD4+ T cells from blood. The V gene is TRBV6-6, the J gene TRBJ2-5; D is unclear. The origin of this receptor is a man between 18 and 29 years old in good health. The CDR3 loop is CASSYGETQYF. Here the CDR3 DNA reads TGTGCCAGCAGTTACGGAGAGACCCAGTACTTC.